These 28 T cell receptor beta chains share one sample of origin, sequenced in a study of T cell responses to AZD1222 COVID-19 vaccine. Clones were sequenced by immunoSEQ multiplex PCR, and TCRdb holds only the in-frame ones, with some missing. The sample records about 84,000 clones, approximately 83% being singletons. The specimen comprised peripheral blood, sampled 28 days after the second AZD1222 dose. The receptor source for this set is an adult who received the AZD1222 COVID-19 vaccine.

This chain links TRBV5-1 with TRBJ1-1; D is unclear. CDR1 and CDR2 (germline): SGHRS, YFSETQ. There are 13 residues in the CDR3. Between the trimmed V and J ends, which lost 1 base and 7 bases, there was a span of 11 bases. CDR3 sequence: CASSLSSGIEAFF. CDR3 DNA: TGCGCCAGCAGCTTGTCTTCCGGGATTGAAGCTTTCTTT.

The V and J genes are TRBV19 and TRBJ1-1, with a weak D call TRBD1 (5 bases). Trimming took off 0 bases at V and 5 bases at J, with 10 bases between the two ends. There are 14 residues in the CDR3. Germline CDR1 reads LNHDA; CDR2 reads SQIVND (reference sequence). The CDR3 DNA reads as TGTGCCAGTAGTATAGAGGCCCAGGGAACTGAAGCTTTCTTT. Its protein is CASSIEAQGTEAFF.

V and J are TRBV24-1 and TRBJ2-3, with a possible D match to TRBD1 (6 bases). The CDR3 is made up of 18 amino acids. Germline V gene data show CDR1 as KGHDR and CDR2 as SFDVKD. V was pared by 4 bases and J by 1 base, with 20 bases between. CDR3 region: CATSDLPVGTLGTDTQYF. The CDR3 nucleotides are TGTGCCACCAGTGACCTACCGGTGGGGACATTGGGCACAGATACGCAGTATTTT.

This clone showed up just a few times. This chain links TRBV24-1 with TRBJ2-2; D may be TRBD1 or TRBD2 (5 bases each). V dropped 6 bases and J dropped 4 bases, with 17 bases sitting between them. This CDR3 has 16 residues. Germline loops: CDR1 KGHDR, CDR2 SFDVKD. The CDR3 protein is CATSHPGLGTTGELFF. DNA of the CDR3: TGTGCCACCAGTCACCCCGGACTGGGGACCACCGGGGAGCTGTTTTTT.

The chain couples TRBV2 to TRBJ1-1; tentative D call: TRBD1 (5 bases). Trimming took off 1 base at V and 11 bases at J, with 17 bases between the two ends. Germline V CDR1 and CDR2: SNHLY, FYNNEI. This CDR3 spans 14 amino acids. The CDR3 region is CASSEVKGVGAAFF. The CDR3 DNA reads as TGTGCCAGCAGTGAAGTGAAAGGGGTTGGAGCGGCTTTCTTT.

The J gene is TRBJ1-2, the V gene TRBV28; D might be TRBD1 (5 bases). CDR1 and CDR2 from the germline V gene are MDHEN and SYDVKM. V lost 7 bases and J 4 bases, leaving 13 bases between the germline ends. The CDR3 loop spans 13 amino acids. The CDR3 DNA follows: TGTGCCAGCACCGGGGGGTTCTTCTATGGCTACACCTTC. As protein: CASTGGFFYGYTF.

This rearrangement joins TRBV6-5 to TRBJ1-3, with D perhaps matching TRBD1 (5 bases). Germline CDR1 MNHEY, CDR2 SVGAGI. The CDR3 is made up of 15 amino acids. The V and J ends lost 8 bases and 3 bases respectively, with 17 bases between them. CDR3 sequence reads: CASGLRVSDGNTIYF. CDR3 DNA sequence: TGTGCCAGCGGTCTCAGGGTCAGTGATGGAAACACCATATATTTT.

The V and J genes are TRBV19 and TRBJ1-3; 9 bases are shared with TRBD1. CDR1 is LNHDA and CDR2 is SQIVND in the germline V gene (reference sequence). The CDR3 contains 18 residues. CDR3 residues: CALTGTGNPLYSGNTIYF. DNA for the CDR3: TGTGCTCTCACCGGGACAGGGAATCCCCTCTACTCTGGAAACACCATATATTTT.

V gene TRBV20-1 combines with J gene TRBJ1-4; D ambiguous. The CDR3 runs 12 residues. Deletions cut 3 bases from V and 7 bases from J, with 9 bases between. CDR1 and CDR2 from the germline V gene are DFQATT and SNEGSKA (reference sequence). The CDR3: CSASAQAEKLFF. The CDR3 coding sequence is TGCAGTGCTAGTGCGCAGGCTGAAAAACTGTTTTTT.

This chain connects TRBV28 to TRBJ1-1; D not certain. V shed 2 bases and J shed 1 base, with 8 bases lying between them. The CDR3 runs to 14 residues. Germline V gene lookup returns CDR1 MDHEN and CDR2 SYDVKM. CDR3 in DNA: TGTGCCAGCAGTTTACTCCCAGGGAACACTGAAGCTTTCTTT. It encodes CASSLLPGNTEAFF.

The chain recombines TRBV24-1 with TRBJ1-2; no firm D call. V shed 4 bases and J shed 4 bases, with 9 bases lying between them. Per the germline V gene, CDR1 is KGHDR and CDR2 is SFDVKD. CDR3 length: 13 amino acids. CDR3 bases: TGTGCCACCAGTGAATCGGGCATCTATGGCTACACCTTC. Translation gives CATSESGIYGYTF.

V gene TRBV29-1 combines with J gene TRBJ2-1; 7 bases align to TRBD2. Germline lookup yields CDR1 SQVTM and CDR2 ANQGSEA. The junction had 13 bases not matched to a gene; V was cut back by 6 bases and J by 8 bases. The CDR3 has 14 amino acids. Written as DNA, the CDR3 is TGCAGCGTGTTTTATTTGCGGGGGAACGATGAGCAGTTCTTC. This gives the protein CSVFYLRGNDEQFF.

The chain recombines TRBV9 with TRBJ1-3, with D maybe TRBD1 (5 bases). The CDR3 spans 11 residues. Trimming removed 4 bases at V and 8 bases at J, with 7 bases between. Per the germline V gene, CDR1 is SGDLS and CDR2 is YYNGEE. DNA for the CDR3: TGTGCCAGCAGCATGGGGGACACCATATATTTT. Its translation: CASSMGDTIYF.

For the CDR3, the DNA is TGCAGCGTCGGGACAGGGCTTCAGGACACTGAAGCTTTCTTT. This translates into CSVGTGLQDTEAFF. The chain links TRBV29-1 to TRBJ1-1; TRBD1 matches at 9 bases. This CDR3 contains 14 residues. The germline V gene encodes CDR1 SQVTM and CDR2 ANQGSEA. With 6 bases clipped from V and 3 bases from J, the junction kept 8 bases outside the gene matches.

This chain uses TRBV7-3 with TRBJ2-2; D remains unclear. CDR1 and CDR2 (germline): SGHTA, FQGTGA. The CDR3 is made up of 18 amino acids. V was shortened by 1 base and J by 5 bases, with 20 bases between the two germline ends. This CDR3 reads CASSLNGPDPVGTGELFF. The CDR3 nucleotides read TGTGCCAGCAGCTTAAACGGACCCGATCCTGTAGGTACCGGGGAGCTGTTTTTT.

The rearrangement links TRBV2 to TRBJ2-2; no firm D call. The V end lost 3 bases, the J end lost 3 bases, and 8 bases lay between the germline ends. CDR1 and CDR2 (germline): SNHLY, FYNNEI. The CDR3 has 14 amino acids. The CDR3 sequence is CASSDFVYTGELFF. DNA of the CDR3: TGTGCCAGCAGTGATTTTGTTTACACCGGGGAGCTGTTTTTT.

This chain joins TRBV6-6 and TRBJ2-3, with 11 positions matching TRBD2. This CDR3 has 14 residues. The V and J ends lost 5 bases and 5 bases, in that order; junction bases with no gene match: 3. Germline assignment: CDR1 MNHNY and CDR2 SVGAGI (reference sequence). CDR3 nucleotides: TGTGCCAGCAGTCTAGGGACTAGCGGAGATACGCAGTATTTT. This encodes CASSLGTSGDTQYF.

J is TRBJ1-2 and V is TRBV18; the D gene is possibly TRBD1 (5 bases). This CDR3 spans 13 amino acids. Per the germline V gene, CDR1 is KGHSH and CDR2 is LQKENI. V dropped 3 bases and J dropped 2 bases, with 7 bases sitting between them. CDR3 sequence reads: CASSPGQNYGYTF. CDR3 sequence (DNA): TGTGCCAGCTCACCGGGGCAGAACTATGGCTACACCTTC.

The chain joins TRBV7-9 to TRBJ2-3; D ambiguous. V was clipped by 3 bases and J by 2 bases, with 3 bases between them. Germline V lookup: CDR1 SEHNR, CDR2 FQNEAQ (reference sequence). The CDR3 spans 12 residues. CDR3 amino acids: CASSFITDTQYF. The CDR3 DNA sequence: TGTGCCAGCAGCTTTATCACAGATACGCAGTATTTT.

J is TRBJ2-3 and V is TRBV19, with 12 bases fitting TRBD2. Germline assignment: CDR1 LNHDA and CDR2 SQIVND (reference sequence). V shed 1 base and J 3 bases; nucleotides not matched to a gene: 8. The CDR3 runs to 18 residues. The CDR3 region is CASSIVSLAGGPTDTQYF. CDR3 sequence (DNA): TGTGCCAGTAGTATAGTCTCGCTAGCGGGGGGGCCGACAGATACGCAGTATTTT.

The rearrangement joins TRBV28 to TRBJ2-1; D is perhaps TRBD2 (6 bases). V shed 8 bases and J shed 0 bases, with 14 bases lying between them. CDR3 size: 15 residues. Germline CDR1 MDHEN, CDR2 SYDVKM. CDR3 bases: TGTGCCAGCTCCCCGCCGGGGGTCTCCTACAATGAGCAGTTCTTC. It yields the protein CASSPPGVSYNEQFF.

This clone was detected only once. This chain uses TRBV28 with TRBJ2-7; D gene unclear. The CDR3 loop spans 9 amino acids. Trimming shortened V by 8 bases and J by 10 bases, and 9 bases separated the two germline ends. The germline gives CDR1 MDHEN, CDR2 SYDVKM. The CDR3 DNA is TGTGCCAGCGGGCAGTACCAGTACTTC. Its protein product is CASGQYQYF.

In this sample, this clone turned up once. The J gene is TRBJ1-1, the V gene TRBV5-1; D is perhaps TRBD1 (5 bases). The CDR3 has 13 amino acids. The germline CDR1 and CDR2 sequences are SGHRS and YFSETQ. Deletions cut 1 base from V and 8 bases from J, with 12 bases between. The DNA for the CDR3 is TGCGCCAGCAGCTTGACCGGGGGGAGGGAAGCTTTCTTT. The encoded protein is CASSLTGGREAFF. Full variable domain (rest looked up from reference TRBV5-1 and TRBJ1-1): KAGVTQTPRYLIKTRGQQVTLSCSPISGHRSVSWYQQTPGQGLQFLFEYFSETQRNKGNFPGRFSGRQFSNSRSEMNVSTLELGDSALYLCASSLTGGREAFFGQGTRLTVV.

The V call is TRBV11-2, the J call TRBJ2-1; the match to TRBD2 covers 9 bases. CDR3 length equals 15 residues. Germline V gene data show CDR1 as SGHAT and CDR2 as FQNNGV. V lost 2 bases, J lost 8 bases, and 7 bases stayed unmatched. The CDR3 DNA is TGTGCCAGCAGCTTATTGGGGACTAGCATCGATGAGCAGTTCTTC. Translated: CASSLLGTSIDEQFF.

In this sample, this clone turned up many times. The CDR3 here is CASSPDFSGVGNQPQHF. DNA of the CDR3: TGTGCCAGCAGCCCCGATTTTTCGGGGGTGGGCAATCAGCCCCAGCATTTT. The chain has TRBV28 and TRBJ1-5; D is possibly TRBD1 (5 bases). CDR1 is MDHEN and CDR2 is SYDVKM in the germline V gene. This CDR3 has 17 residues. Trimming left V 6 bases short and J 2 bases short, with 20 bases between.

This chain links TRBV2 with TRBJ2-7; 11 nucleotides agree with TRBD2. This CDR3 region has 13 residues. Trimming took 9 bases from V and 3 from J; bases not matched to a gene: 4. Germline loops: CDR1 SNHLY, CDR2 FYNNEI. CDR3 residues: CASSTSGDYEQYF. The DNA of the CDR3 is TGTGCCAGTTCGACTAGCGGGGACTACGAGCAGTACTTC. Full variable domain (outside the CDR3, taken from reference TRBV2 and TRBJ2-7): EPEVTQTPSHQVTQMGQEVILRCVPISNHLYFYWYRQILGQKVEFLVSFYNNEISEKSEIFDDQFSVERPDGSNFTLKIRSTKLEDSAMYFCASSTSGDYEQYFGPGTRLTVT.

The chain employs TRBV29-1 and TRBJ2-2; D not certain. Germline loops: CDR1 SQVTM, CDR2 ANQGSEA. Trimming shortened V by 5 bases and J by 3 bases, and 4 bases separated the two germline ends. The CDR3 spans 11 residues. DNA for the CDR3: TGCAGCGTTCGACACACCGGGGAGCTGTTTTTT. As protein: CSVRHTGELFF.

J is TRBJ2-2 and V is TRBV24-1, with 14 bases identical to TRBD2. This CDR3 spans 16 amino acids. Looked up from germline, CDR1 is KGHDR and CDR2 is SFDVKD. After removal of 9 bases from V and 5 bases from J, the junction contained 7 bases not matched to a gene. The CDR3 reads CATGGLAGGRTGELFF. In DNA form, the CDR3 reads TGTGCCACCGGAGGACTAGCGGGGGGCCGGACCGGGGAGCTGTTTTTT.